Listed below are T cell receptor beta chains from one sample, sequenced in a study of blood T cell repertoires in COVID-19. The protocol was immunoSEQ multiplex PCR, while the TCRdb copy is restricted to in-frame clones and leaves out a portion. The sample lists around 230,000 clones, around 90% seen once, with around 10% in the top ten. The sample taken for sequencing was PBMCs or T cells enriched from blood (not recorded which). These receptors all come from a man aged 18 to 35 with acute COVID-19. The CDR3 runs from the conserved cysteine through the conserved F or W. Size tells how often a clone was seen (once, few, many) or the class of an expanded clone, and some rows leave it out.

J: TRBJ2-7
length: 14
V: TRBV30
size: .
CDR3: CAWSVWASGVEQYF

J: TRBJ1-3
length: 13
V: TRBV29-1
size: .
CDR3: CSVVGTEGNTIYF

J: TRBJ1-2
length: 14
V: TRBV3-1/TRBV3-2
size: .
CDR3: CASSQGGANYGYTF

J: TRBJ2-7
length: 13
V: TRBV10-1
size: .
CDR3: CASSESGGREQYF

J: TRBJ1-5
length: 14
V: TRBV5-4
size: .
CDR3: CASSVGQGHQPQHF

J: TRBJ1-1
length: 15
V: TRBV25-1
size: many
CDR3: CASSEPERGGTEAFF

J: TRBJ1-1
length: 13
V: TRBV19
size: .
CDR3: CASSVQGRTEAFF

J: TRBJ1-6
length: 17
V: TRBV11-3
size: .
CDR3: CASSSTGGESYNSPLHF

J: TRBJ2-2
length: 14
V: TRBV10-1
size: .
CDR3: CASSRRENTGELFF

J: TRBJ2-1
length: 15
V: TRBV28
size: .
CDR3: CASRNRDRVVNEQFF

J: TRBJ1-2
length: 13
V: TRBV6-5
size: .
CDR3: CASRDTGAGGYTF

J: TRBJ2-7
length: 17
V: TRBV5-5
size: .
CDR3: CASSLAGYLEPTYEQYF

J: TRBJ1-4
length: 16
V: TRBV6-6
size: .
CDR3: CASSRGQTPSNEKLFF